The next 23 T cell receptor beta chains were all read from a single sample in a study of shared clonotypes between healthy human individuals. Cells designated naive CD8 were CD45RO-negative and were positively selected for CCR7, with terminally differentiated effector memory CD45RA+ cells excluded. Sequencing used immunoSEQ multiplex PCR; TCRdb keeps in-frame clones, though not all of them. Seen here are approximately 1.9 million clones, about 93% observed once, and the top ten hold more than 1.5%. Sequenced material: naive CD8+ T cells from PBMCs. The receptors originated from a man aged 18 to 29 in good health. Some clones in this sample may be carry-over from other donors' samples.

As concerns this clone: The same CDR3 also results from other DNA sequences found in this sample. This chain connects TRBV9 to TRBJ1-5; no definite D call. The CDR3 is 14 amino acids. Between the trimmed V and J ends, which lost 2 bases and 1 base, there was a span of 7 bases. In germline, CDR1 is SGDLS, CDR2 YYNGEE. The chain's CDR3 is CASSVDGSNQPQHF. CDR3 nucleotide sequence: TGTGCCAGCAGCGTCGACGGGAGCAATCAGCCCCAGCATTTT.

The rearrangement joins TRBV4-1 to TRBJ2-2, with 11 bases aligning to TRBD1. Germline V gives CDR1 MGHRA, CDR2 YSYEKL. The CDR3 has 19 residues. V lost 0 bases, J lost 3 bases, and 9 bases stayed unmatched. CDR3 sequence reads: CASSQDRTRDRGYTGELFF. The CDR3 DNA reads as TGCGCCAGCAGCCAAGATAGAACGAGGGACAGGGGGTACACCGGGGAGCTGTTTTTT.

Comment on this clone: The sample carries other DNA sequences with the same CDR3. This sequence joins TRBV19 and TRBJ1-1; no clear D gene. Germline lookup yields CDR1 LNHDA and CDR2 SQIVND (reference sequence). Trimming took off 1 base at V and 0 bases at J, with 6 bases between the two ends. This CDR3 has 14 amino acids. The CDR3 bases are TGTGCCAGTAGTATAGGGCGGTTGAACACTGAAGCTTTCTTT. Residues: CASSIGRLNTEAFF.

The rearrangement joins TRBV4-1 to TRBJ2-2; TRBD2 aligns across 11 bases. The V gene's germline CDR1 is MGHRA and CDR2 YSYEKL. CDR3 length: 17 amino acids. J was trimmed by 6 bases and V by 0 bases; bases with no gene match: 6. The CDR3 nucleotides read TGCGCCAGCAGCCAAGAAGGTAGCGGGAGGGGGTCCGGGGAGCTGTTTTTT. It specifies CASSQEGSGRGSGELFF.

The CDR3 DNA sequence: TGTGCCAGCAGCCTGGGACTAGCGGGAGCAGGTGAGCAGTTCTTC. This codes for CASSLGLAGAGEQFF. This rearrangement joins TRBV5-6 to TRBJ2-1; 14 nucleotides align to TRBD2. V lost 4 bases, J lost 9 bases, and 6 bases stayed unmatched. This CDR3 is built from 15 residues. Germline V gene sequence: CDR1 SGHDT, CDR2 YYEEEE.

This clone has a single count. This chain uses TRBV19 with TRBJ1-1; TRBD1 agrees at 9 bases. Germline V gives CDR1 LNHDA, CDR2 SQIVND (reference sequence). The CDR3 is 15 amino acids. With V trimmed by 5 bases and J by 6 bases, 10 bases remained unmatched. As DNA, the CDR3 is TGTGCCAGTAGTCCGCTGAGGGACAGGGAGGCTGAAGCTTTCTTT. Protein product: CASSPLRDREAEAFF.

The chain has TRBV28 and TRBJ1-5; 7 bases map to TRBD1. The CDR3 runs to 16 residues. Trimming at V came to 8 bases and at J to 7 bases, leaving 17 bases not matched to a gene. Germline V gives CDR1 MDHEN, CDR2 SYDVKM. Written as DNA, the CDR3 is TGTGCCAGCTTCCTGCGGGGTGACAGGGTGTGGCAGCCCCAGCATTTT. Its translation: CASFLRGDRVWQPQHF.

The gene calls are TRBV28 and TRBJ1-5; weak D call: TRBD1 (6 bases). This CDR3 has 23 residues. Per germline, CDR1 MDHEN and CDR2 SYDVKM. Trimming pared 4 bases from V and 1 base from J, leaving 35 bases between. DNA of the CDR3: TGTGCCAGCAGTTCTAGTCGGACAGCCTCGGCGAGTCAAGGGGGGAGAAGCAATCAGCCCCAGCATTTT. Its protein is CASSSSRTASASQGGRSNQPQHF.

DNA of the CDR3: TGTGCCAGCAGTGGCAATCTGGGGAACATTCAGTACTTC. It specifies CASSGNLGNIQYF. The chain joins TRBV25-1 to TRBJ2-4; no clear D. Germline V lookup: CDR1 MGHDK, CDR2 SYGVNS. The CDR3 loop spans 13 amino acids. V lost 4 bases, J lost 7 bases, and 11 bases lay in between.

V usage is TRBV14 and J usage is TRBJ2-7; D may correspond to TRBD1 or TRBD2 (5 bases each). CDR3 length: 16 residues. Germline CDR1 reads SGHDN; CDR2 reads FVKESK. V dropped 1 base and J dropped 0 bases, with 13 bases sitting between them. The CDR3 bases are TGTGCCAGCAGCCAAGTACGGGGCTCGTCCTCCTACGAGCAGTACTTC. This encodes CASSQVRGSSSYEQYF.

On this clone itself: Other DNA sequences in this specimen translate into the identical CDR3. This chain links TRBV29-1 with TRBJ2-7; D unclear. The CDR3 spans 10 residues. With 4 bases removed from V and 5 bases from J, the gap between germline ends came to 6 bases. Germline values: CDR1 SQVTM, CDR2 ANQGSEA. The CDR3: CSVVADEQYF. In DNA form, the CDR3 reads TGCAGCGTTGTCGCGGACGAGCAGTACTTC.

This chain joins TRBV9 and TRBJ2-7, with D unclear. The CDR3 sequence is 12 residues long. Germline loops: CDR1 SGDLS, CDR2 YYNGEE. V was shortened by 4 bases and J by 6 bases, with 11 bases between the two germline ends. The CDR3, as DNA: TGTGCCAGCAGCCCCCACCCTGCCGAGCAGTACTTC. This translates into CASSPHPAEQYF.

The rearrangement joins TRBV4-2 to TRBJ2-1; D is unresolved. V gave up 6 bases and J gave up 0 bases, with 12 bases separating them. Germline V gene sequence: CDR1 LGHNA, CDR2 YNFKEQ. The CDR3 consists of 15 residues. CDR3 amino acids: CASRPLLLSYNEQFF. Here the CDR3 DNA reads TGTGCCAGCAGGCCCCTCCTCCTCTCCTACAATGAGCAGTTCTTC.

This chain links TRBV28 with TRBJ2-5; D ambiguous. The germline V gene has CDR1 MDHEN and CDR2 SYDVKM. The ends were cut back, 6 bases at V and 5 bases at J, with 10 bases in the middle. The length of the CDR3 is 12 residues. DNA of the CDR3: TGTGCCAGCAGATCTATCAGTGAGACCCAGTACTTC. As protein: CASRSISETQYF. Full variable domain (outside the CDR3, taken from reference TRBV28 and TRBJ2-5): DVKVTQSSRYLVKRTGEKVFLECVQDMDHENMFWYRQDPGLGLRLIYFSYDVKMKEKGDIPEGYSVSREKKERFSLILESASTNQTSMYLCASRSISETQYFGPGTRLLVL.

The chain is built from TRBV5-4 and TRBJ2-1, with 9 positions matching TRBD1. J gave up 7 bases and V 3 bases, and 8 bases lay outside the gene matches. The CDR3 loop spans 15 amino acids. CDR1 and CDR2 (germline): SGHNT, YYREEE (reference sequence). CDR3 amino acids: CASSWWGQGGNEQFF. In DNA, the CDR3 is TGTGCCAGCAGCTGGTGGGGACAGGGTGGGAATGAGCAGTTCTTC.

V gene TRBV5-1 combines with J gene TRBJ2-7; 10 bases fit TRBD2. The trim removed 7 bases at V and 5 bases at J, leaving 9 bases unmatched. CDR1 is SGHRS, CDR2 YFSETQ, per germline. CDR3 length equals 14 residues. The chain's CDR3 is CASGALAGDDEQYF. The CDR3 DNA follows: TGCGCCAGCGGGGCCCTAGCGGGAGACGACGAGCAGTACTTC.

This chain joins TRBV18 and TRBJ1-3; possible D gene TRBD1, 5 bases. Germline CDR1 and CDR2: KGHSH and LQKENI. V lost 2 bases, J lost 2 bases, and 13 bases lay in between. This CDR3 region has 16 residues. This CDR3 is CASSPTSAGAGNTIYF. For the CDR3, the DNA is TGTGCCAGCTCACCAACCTCAGCGGGGGCTGGAAACACCATATATTTT.

The chain joins TRBV5-3 to TRBJ2-7; D unresolved. TRBV5-3 belongs to the ORF category, with a function that is uncertain. The CDR3 has 13 residues. V was shortened by 0 bases and J by 2 bases, with 6 bases between the two germline ends. The CDR3, as DNA: TGTGCCAGAAGCTTGGCTGGTCCCTACGAGCAGTACTTC. Protein: CARSLAGPYEQYF.

The V and J genes are TRBV5-6 and TRBJ2-7; D gene ambiguous. V lost 2 bases and J lost 3, with 9 bases in between. The CDR3 has 13 residues. The germline CDR1 and CDR2 sequences are SGHDT and YYEEEE. The CDR3 protein is CASSFGGRYEQYF. CDR3 sequence (DNA): TGTGCCAGCAGCTTCGGTGGCCGCTACGAGCAGTACTTC.

This chain connects TRBV7-9 to TRBJ1-1; D is undetermined. Between the trimmed V and J ends, which lost 7 bases and 1 base, there was a span of 16 bases. The V gene's germline CDR1 is SEHNR and CDR2 FQNEAQ (reference sequence). This CDR3 contains 15 residues. DNA of the CDR3: TGTGCCAGCATTCCAGGCGGGCTGGGGAACACTGAAGCTTTCTTT. Translating it yields CASIPGGLGNTEAFF.

The chain is built from TRBV27 and TRBJ2-7; 9 bases line up with TRBD1. Germline assignment: CDR1 MNHEY and CDR2 SMNVEV (reference sequence). CDR3 length equals 14 residues. The V gene end was trimmed by 4 bases and the J gene end by 3 bases; junction bases not matched to a gene: 4. In DNA form, the CDR3 reads TGTGCCAGCAGTTGGACAGGGGCAGGCTACGAGCAGTACTTC. Translation gives CASSWTGAGYEQYF.

This clone was seen more than once but under ten times. The V and J genes are TRBV7-2 and TRBJ1-1, with 7 nucleotides matching TRBD1. V was pared by 5 bases and J by 5 bases, with 8 bases of the junction left unmatched. This CDR3 has 14 residues. In germline, CDR1 is SGHTA, CDR2 FQGNSA. DNA of the CDR3: TGTGCCAGCAGCCCATATGACAGGGTGACTGAAGCTTTCTTT. Translating it yields CASSPYDRVTEAFF.

This clone was found a few times. J is TRBJ1-1 and V is TRBV10-3; D is undetermined. V dropped 11 bases and J dropped 1 base, with 11 bases sitting between them. CDR1 and CDR2 (germline): ENHRY, SYGVKD. The CDR3 length is 12 residues. This CDR3 is CAVVGKNTEAFF. For the CDR3, the DNA is TGTGCCGTGGTTGGCAAGAACACTGAAGCTTTCTTT.